Here is one T cell receptor beta chain with its context. Its target is not known. This sample is part of a study of shared clonotypes between healthy human individuals. For the study at large: Three CD4 naive, three CD4 memory, two CD8 naive and one CD8 memory plate were used per donor. Study-level points and caveats: An expected dependence of interdonor clonotype sharing on sequencing depth was noted. Some naive CD4 clonotypes, 4% to 6%, turned up in common across four donors.

Only in-frame clones appear in the TCRdb table, and some are missing; sequencing was by immunoSEQ multiplex PCR. The table has approximately 2.1 million clones, 85% to 95% seen once. Trimming cost V 3 bases and J 4 bases, with 15 bases left between them. Germline CDR1 reads LGHNA; CDR2 reads YSLEER. There are 15 residues in the CDR3. The chain links TRBV4-3 to TRBJ1-1; no reliable D call. The sample was naive CD4+ T cells from PBMCs. The subset here: CD45RA+ positively selected. The sequence came from a man between 18 and 29 years old in good health. Some clones in this sample may be carry-over from other donors' samples. CDR3 DNA sequence: TGCGCCAGCAGCCAGGACCCCTATCTGGGCACTGAAGCTTTCTTT. Its protein is CASSQDPYLGTEAFF.